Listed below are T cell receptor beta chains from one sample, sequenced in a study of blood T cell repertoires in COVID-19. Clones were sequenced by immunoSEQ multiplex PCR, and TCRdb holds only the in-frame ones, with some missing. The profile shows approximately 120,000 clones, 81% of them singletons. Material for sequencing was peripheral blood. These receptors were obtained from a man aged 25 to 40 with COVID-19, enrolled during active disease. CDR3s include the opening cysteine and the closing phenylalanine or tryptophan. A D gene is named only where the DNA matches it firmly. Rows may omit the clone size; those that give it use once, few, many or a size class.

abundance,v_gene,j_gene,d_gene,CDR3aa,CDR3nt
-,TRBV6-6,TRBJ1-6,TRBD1,CASNQGDSPLHF,TGTGCCAGCAATCAGGGGGATTCACCCCTCCACTTT
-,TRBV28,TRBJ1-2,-,CASSPDRRGYTF,TGTGCCAGCAGCCCGGACAGAAGGGGCTACACCTTC
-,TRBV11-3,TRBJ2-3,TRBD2,CASSLLAASTDTQYF,TGTGCCAGCAGCCTTCTAGCGGCTAGCACAGATACGCAGTATTTT
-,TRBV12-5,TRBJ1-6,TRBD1,CASGFGTGASNLHF,TGTGCTAGTGGTTTCGGGACAGGGGCCAGTAACCTCCACTTT
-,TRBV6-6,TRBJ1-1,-,CASSSWGVNTEAFF,TGTGCCAGCAGTTCCTGGGGGGTGAACACTGAAGCTTTCTTT
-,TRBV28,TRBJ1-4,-,CASSLSRVQAEKLFF,TGTGCCAGCAGTTTGTCCAGGGTCCAGGCTGAAAAACTGTTTTTT
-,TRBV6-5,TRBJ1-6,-,CASKRSYNSPLHF,TGTGCCAGCAAGAGATCTTATAATTCACCCCTCCACTTT
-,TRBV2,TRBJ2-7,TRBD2,CASTRTSGLGSYEQYF,TGTGCCAGCACAAGGACTAGCGGGCTAGGGTCCTACGAGCAGTACTTC
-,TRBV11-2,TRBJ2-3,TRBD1,CASSPTTGGHADTQYF,TGTGCCAGCAGCCCGACGACAGGGGGCCATGCAGATACGCAGTATTTT
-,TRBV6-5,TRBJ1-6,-,CASSSGVSSYNSPLHF,TGTGCCAGCAGTTCAGGGGTGAGCTCCTATAATTCACCCCTCCACTTT
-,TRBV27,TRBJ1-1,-,CASSWGGEAFF,TGTGCCAGCAGTTGGGGAGGGGAAGCTTTCTTT
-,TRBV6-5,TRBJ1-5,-,CATSGYSNQPQHF,TGTGCCACCTCGGGTTATAGCAATCAGCCCCAGCATTTT
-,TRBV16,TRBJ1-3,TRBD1,CASSQEGAAGNTIYF,TGTGCCAGCAGCCAAGAGGGGGCAGCTGGAAACACCATATATTTT
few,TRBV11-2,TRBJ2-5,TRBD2,CASSLGTSGGETQYF,TGTGCCAGCAGCCTTGGGACTAGCGGGGGTGAGACCCAGTACTTC
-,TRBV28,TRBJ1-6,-,CASSWGRGNSPLHF,TGTGCCAGCAGTTGGGGCAGGGGTAACTCACCCCTCCACTTT
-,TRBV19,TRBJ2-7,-,CASSYGRAYEQYF,TGTGCCAGTAGTTATGGCAGGGCGTACGAGCAGTACTTC
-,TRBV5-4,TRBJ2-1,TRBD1,CASSSGTGGFYNEQFF,TGTGCCAGCAGCTCCGGGACAGGGGGCTTTTACAATGAGCAGTTCTTC
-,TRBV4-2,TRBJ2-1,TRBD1,CASSLSQGAFAVGQFF,TGTGCCAGCAGCCTTTCGCAGGGGGCTTTCGCGGTTGGGCAGTTCTTC
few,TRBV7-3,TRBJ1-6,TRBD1,CASSPQGGVDSPLHF,TGTGCCAGCAGCCCCCAGGGGGGAGTGGATTCACCCCTCCACTTT